This entry describes one T cell receptor (beta chain). Antigen unknown. Treatment in this sample: oral pan-JAK inhibitor, 5-10 mg twice daily. This sample stems from a study of CD8+ T cells in alopecia areata. Whole-study findings and limits: There was only one nonresponder, so it was unclear how baseline CD8+ expansion relates to response.

The V segment lost 6 bases and the J segment 9 bases; nucleotides outside the gene matches: 12. Germline CDR1 is SNHLY and CDR2 is FYNNEI. CDR3 size: 15 residues. Following RNA extraction, reverse transcription yielded cDNA that acted as the sequencing template. Measured with immunoSEQ multiplex PCR; TCRdb has only the in-frame clones, and not every one. This sample has fewer than 250,000 clones, with around three fifths found just once. Material: CD4+ T cells sorted from blood, obtained at approximately week 50, from a patient treated with tofacitinib. The chain carries TRBV2 and TRBJ2-1; the match to TRBD1 covers 9 bases. The sequence derives from a human donor with alopecia areata. As DNA, the CDR3 is TGTGCCAGCAGGGAAACAGGGGGCCTCGCTGTTGAGCAGTTCTTC. This gives the protein CASRETGGLAVEQFF.